This TCR beta chain was obtained from a study of CD8 T cells in ankylosing spondylitis (dated by TCRdb to about 2017). Regarding the complete study: The study set out to find disease-linked TCR variants by profiling T cell receptor beta repertoires in ankylosing spondylitis patients and healthy donors. The full study cohort was made up of over 20 ankylosing spondylitis patients and about a hundred healthy donors. Peripheral blood was sampled, and synovial fluid was additionally collected from ankylosing spondylitis patients. Points the paper makes about the study in general: The disease-linked clones had a CD8+ phenotype and were found at relatively low frequencies in peripheral blood. Significant enrichment of the disease-linked clones was reported in matched synovial fluid samples from ankylosing spondylitis patients. A TCR beta motif made up of several highly homologous amino acid variants appeared to be characteristic of blood from ankylosing spondylitis patients. Some motif variants were previously reported in synovial fluid and blood of reactive arthritis patients, suggesting common disease-initiation mechanisms.

TCRdb records Illumina HiSeq 2500 as the sequencer. Quantitative 5'-RACE with molecular barcodes was the method used to prepare the TCR beta libraries. The paper's data handling went like this. A new computational method, built on a probabilistic model of VDJ rearrangement, was used to identify disease-linked TCR variants. TCRdb ran its own pipeline on the public reads, namely fastp trimming at Q25 and MiXCR clone calling, and kept in-frame beta chains. CDR3 protein duplicates are merged, each entry listing the most common genes and DNA. What appears here as the V and J calls and clone size reflects TCRdb's work, not the paper's. This sample has around 340,000 distinct CDR3 sequences in its table, and about 15% of those were observed once. The ten biggest clones cover about 1% of the sample. This clonotype was seen more than once but under ten times. The antigen it recognizes is unknown. One base away there is no much larger clone; base qualities are not given.

CDR1 and CDR2 are drawn from the germline V gene: MNHNS, SASEGT. The cysteine opens and the phenylalanine closes a CDR3 of 14 amino acids. The CDR3 DNA has 42 bases and is translated from base 1. Relative to germline, V is 7 bases shorter and J is 2 bases shorter, with 14 bases between their ends. Sequencing was performed on blood, either unsorted or a sorted T cell fraction (not recorded which). This chain is built from TRBV6-1 and TRBJ1-2, with the D segment identity uncertain. The receptor's source is a male donor with ankylosing spondylitis or in good health (not recorded which). The CDR3 sequence is CASTGFAVNYGYTF. In nucleotides, the sequence is TGTGCCAGCACAGGTTTCGCCGTCAACTATGGCTACACCTTC.